These 6 T cell receptor beta chains came from one sample sequenced in a study of identical twins. Each CDR3 protein gets one entry after TCRdb re-called the 5' RACE reads with MiXCR. Found here are about 520,000 distinct CDR3 sequences, 20% to 25% of them singletons; the top ten hold about 0.93%. The same data also contributed to another study, on T cells expressing NK-cell markers.

The specimen sequenced was CD4+ T cells sorted from blood. The source is a woman between 18 and 29 years old in good health.

This clonotype turned up a few times. The V call is TRBV25-1, the J call TRBJ2-1; 7 positions agree with TRBD1. This CDR3 comprises 16 residues. Germline V lookup: CDR1 MGHDK, CDR2 SYGVNS. J gave up 3 bases and V 6 bases, and 11 bases lay outside the gene matches. CDR3 sequence (DNA): TGTGCCAGCAGCCCTAGTGACAGGGAAATCTACAATGAGCAGTTCTTC. This sequence encodes CASSPSDREIYNEQFF.

This clonotype has more than one count but fewer than ten. The chain joins TRBV5-1 to TRBJ1-2; the match to TRBD1 covers 7 bases. Trimming removed 3 bases from V and 4 bases from J; junction bases left unmatched: 9. The germline gives CDR1 SGHRS, CDR2 YFSETQ. This CDR3 spans 15 amino acids. The CDR3 protein is CASSSTGQDRYGYTF. Here the CDR3 DNA reads TGCGCCAGCAGCTCCACCGGACAGGATCGCTATGGCTACACCTTC.

This clonotype turned up a few times. Compared with germline, one end of the junction differs, possibly owing to a read error. The V and J genes are TRBV9 and TRBJ1-4; tentatively, D is TRBD1 (5 bases). The CDR3 totals 14 residues. The germline CDR1 and CDR2 sequences are SGDLS and YYNGEE. The CDR3 reads CASSVVGTSEKLFF. CDR3 DNA: TGTGCCAGCAGCGTAGTTGGGACTAGTGAAAAACTGTTTTTT.

This clonotype came up a few times. The gene calls are TRBV20-1 and TRBJ2-7; 9 nucleotides line up with TRBD1. This CDR3 region has 15 residues. The V gene end was trimmed by 0 bases and the J gene end by 0 bases; junction bases not matched to a gene: 3. Germline-derived CDR1 and CDR2 are DFQATT and SNEGSKA (reference sequence). CDR3 DNA sequence: TGCAGTGCTAGAGACGGGACAGGGCCCTCCTACGAGCAGTACTTC. Its protein product is CSARDGTGPSYEQYF.

This clonotype was counted only a few times. This chain connects TRBV20-1 to TRBJ2-5; 15 bases are shared with TRBD2. The V segment lost 5 bases and the J segment 7 bases; nucleotides outside the gene matches: 5. The CDR3 runs to 14 residues. Germline CDR1 is DFQATT and CDR2 is SNEGSKA (reference sequence). Here the CDR3 DNA reads TGCAGTGCTCCCCTGGGACTAGCGGGAGGGACCCAGTACTTC. This sequence encodes CSAPLGLAGGTQYF.

The sample holds a few counts of this clonotype. The V gene is TRBV12-3 or TRBV12-4, the J gene TRBJ1-4; no definite D call. The ends were cut back, 3 bases at V and 4 bases at J, with 12 bases in the middle. This CDR3 spans 15 amino acids. The CDR3 sequence: CASSFRGLINEKLFF. The CDR3, as DNA: TGTGCCAGCAGTTTTCGCGGACTGATTAATGAAAAACTGTTTTTT.